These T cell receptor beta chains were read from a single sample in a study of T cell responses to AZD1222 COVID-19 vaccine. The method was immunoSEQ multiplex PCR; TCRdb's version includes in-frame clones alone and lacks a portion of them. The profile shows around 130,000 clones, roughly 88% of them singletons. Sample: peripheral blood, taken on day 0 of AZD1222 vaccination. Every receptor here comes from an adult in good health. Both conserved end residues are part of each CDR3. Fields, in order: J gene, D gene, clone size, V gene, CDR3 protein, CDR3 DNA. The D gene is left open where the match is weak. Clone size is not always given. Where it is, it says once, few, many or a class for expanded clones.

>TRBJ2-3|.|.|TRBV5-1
CASSLESDDTDTQYF
TGCGCCAGCAGCTTGGAGTCCGACGACACAGATACGCAGTATTTT
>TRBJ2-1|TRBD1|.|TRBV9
CASSASGTATYNEQFF
TGTGCCAGCAGCGCCTCCGGGACAGCAACGTACAATGAGCAGTTCTTC
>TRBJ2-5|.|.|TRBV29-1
CSVEDSGETQYF
TGCAGCGTTGAAGATTCGGGCGAGACCCAGTACTTC
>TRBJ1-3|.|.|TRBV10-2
CASSESGSSGNTIYF
TGCGCCAGCAGTGAGTCGGGGAGCTCTGGAAACACCATATATTTT
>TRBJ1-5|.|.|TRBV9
CASSVGWVNQPQHF
TGTGCCAGCAGCGTAGGGTGGGTCAATCAGCCCCAGCATTTT
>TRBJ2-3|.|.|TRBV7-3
CASSLMGDTQYF
TGTGCCAGCAGCTTAATGGGAGATACGCAGTATTTT
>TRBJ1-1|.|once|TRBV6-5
CASSYLESNTEAFF
TGTGCCAGCAGTTACCTGGAGTCGAACACTGAAGCTTTCTTT
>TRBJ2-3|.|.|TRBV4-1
CASSQVFPRTSTDTQYF
TGCGCCAGCAGCCAAGTCTTCCCGCGAACTAGCACAGATACGCAGTATTTT
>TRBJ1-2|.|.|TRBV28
CASSLADSGGYTF
TGTGCCAGCAGTTTGGCTGATTCAGGGGGCTACACCTTC
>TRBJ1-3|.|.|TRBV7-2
CASSLDVGISGNTIYF
TGTGCCAGCAGCTTAGATGTCGGGATCTCTGGAAACACCATATATTTT
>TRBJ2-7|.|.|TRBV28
CASSSGGQVYEQYF
TGTGCCAGCAGTTCCGGGGGGCAGGTCTACGAGCAGTACTTC
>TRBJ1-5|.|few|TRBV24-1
CATSDFGGSNQPQHF
TGTGCCACCAGTGATTTCGGAGGTAGCAATCAGCCCCAGCATTTT
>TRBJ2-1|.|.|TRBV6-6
CASSYSTGSGYNEQFF
TGTGCCAGCAGTTACTCGACGGGTAGCGGTTACAATGAGCAGTTCTTC
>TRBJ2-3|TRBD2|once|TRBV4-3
CASSLSFAGVSTDTQYF
TGCGCCAGCAGCCTTTCTTTCGCGGGAGTCAGCACAGATACGCAGTATTTT
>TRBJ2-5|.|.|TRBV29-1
CSVEVGSQETQYF
TGCAGCGTTGAAGTGGGCAGCCAAGAGACCCAGTACTTC
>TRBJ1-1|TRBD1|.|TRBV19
CASSGQGPSMNTEAFF
TGTGCCAGTAGTGGACAGGGGCCTTCGATGAACACTGAAGCTTTCTTT
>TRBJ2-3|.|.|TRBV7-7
CASSLGQGTDTQYF
TGTGCTAGCAGCTTAGGGCAGGGGACAGATACGCAGTATTTT
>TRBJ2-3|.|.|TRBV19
CASSMGRQPSSTDTQYF
TGTGCCAGTAGTATGGGACGGCAGCCATCTAGCACAGATACGCAGTATTTT
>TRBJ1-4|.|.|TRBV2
CASRWAEAEKLFF
TGTGCCAGCAGGTGGGCAGAAGCTGAAAAACTGTTTTTT
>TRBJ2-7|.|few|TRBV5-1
CASSLDVYEQYF
TGCGCCAGCAGTCTTGACGTCTACGAGCAGTACTTC
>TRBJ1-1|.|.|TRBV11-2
CASSFSRVNTEAFF
TGTGCCAGCAGCTTCTCCAGGGTGAACACTGAAGCTTTCTTT
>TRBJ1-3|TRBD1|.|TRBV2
CASGRDRALNTIYF
TGTGCCAGCGGCCGGGACAGGGCGTTAAACACCATATATTTT
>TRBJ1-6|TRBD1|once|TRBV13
CASSLRDRNSPLHF
TGTGCCAGCAGCTTAAGGGACAGGAATTCACCCCTCCACTTT
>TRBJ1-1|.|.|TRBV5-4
CASSLWGTGAEAFF
TGTGCCAGCAGCTTGTGGGGCACAGGCGCTGAAGCTTTCTTT
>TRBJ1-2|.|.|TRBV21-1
CASSKGGRDYGYTF
TGTGCCAGCAGCAAAGGGGGGAGGGACTATGGCTACACCTTC
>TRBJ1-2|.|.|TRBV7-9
CASSFTGNYGYTF
TGTGCCAGCAGCTTTACAGGGAACTATGGCTACACCTTC
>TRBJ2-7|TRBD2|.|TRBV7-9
CASSPRRSSGGNEQYF
TGTGCCAGCAGCCCCCGGAGGTCTAGCGGGGGGAACGAGCAGTACTTC
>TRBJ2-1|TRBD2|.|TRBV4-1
CASSQVGLAGEQFF
TGCGCCAGCAGCCAAGTAGGACTAGCGGGTGAGCAGTTCTTC
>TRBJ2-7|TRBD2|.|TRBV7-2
CASSEGLAYEQYF
TGTGCCAGCAGCGAAGGACTAGCCTACGAGCAGTACTTC
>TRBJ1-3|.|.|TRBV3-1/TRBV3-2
CASSQDTTDLHSGNTIYF
TGTGCCAGCAGCCAAGATACCACGGACTTACACTCTGGAAACACCATATATTTT
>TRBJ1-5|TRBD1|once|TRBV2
CASKGQGRSNQPQHF
TGTGCCAGCAAGGGACAGGGACGAAGCAATCAGCCCCAGCATTTT
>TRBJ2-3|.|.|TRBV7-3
CASSPRSGTQYF
TGTGCCAGCAGCCCAAGAAGTGGAACGCAGTATTTT
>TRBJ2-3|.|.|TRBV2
CASSGTLRTDTQYF
TGTGCCAGCTCCGGGACTTTGCGCACAGATACGCAGTATTTT
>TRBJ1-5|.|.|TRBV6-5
CASSYDSNQPQHF
TGTGCCAGCAGTTACGATAGCAATCAGCCCCAGCATTTT
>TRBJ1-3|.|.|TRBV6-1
CASSEAAPSSGNTIYF
TGTGCCAGCAGTGAAGCGGCCCCGTCCTCTGGAAACACCATATATTTT
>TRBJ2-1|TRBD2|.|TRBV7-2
CASSVTSGDNEQFF
TGTGCCAGCAGCGTGACTAGCGGTGACAATGAGCAGTTCTTC
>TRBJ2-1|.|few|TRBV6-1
CASSEALGQGRGDEQFF
TGTGCCAGCAGTGAAGCGCTTGGGCAGGGCAGGGGCGATGAGCAGTTCTTC
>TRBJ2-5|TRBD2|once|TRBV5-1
CASSILAAQETQYF
TGCGCCAGCAGCATACTAGCGGCTCAAGAGACCCAGTACTTC
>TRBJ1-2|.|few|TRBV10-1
CASSSVFSGGYTF
TGCGCCAGCAGTTCGGTTTTCAGTGGCGGCTACACCTTC
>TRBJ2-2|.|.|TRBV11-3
CASSSRETTGELFF
TGTGCCAGCAGCTCTAGGGAGACCACCGGGGAGCTGTTTTTT
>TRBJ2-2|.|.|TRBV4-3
CASSQAVFTGGDTGELFF
TGCGCCAGCAGCCAAGCCGTCTTTACAGGGGGGGACACCGGGGAGCTGTTTTTT
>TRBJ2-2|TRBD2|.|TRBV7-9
CASSRPGTSTGELFF
TGTGCCAGCAGCCGCCCTGGGACTAGCACCGGGGAGCTGTTTTTT
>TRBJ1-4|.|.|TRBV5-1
CASSPNRAANEKLFF
TGCGCCAGCAGCCCGAACAGGGCCGCTAATGAAAAACTGTTTTTT
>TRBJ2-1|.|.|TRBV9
CASSVVPDGSTTGNEQFF
TGTGCCAGCAGCGTAGTCCCCGACGGGTCCACTACGGGCAATGAGCAGTTCTTC
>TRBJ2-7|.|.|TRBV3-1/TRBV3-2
CASSPTGPVLPYEQYF
TGTGCCAGCAGTCCCACCGGTCCCGTATTACCCTACGAGCAGTACTTC
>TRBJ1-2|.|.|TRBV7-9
CASSSTGYDGYTF
TGTGCCAGCAGCTCAACAGGGTACGATGGCTACACCTTC
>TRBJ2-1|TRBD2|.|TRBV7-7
CASSLARSASGGAGEQFF
TGTGCTAGCAGCTTAGCGCGTTCGGCTAGCGGGGGGGCAGGTGAGCAGTTCTTC
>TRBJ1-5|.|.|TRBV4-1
CASSQEGWPDREPQHF
TGCGCCAGCAGCCAAGAAGGGTGGCCGGATCGGGAGCCCCAGCATTTT
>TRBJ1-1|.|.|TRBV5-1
CASSVEQGIRFKDTEAFF
TGCGCCAGCAGCGTCGAACAGGGTATTCGTTTTAAGGACACTGAAGCTTTCTTT
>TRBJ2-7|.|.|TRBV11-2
CASSPGTVGYHEQYF
TGTGCCAGCAGCCCCGGGACCGTAGGGTATCACGAGCAGTACTTC
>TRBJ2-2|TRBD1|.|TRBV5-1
CASSFLQGKGTGELFF
TGCGCCAGCAGCTTCCTACAGGGGAAGGGAACCGGGGAGCTGTTTTTT
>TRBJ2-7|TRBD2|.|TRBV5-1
CASSGKGLEGYEQYF
TGCGCCAGCAGCGGAAAGGGACTAGAAGGGTACGAGCAGTACTTC